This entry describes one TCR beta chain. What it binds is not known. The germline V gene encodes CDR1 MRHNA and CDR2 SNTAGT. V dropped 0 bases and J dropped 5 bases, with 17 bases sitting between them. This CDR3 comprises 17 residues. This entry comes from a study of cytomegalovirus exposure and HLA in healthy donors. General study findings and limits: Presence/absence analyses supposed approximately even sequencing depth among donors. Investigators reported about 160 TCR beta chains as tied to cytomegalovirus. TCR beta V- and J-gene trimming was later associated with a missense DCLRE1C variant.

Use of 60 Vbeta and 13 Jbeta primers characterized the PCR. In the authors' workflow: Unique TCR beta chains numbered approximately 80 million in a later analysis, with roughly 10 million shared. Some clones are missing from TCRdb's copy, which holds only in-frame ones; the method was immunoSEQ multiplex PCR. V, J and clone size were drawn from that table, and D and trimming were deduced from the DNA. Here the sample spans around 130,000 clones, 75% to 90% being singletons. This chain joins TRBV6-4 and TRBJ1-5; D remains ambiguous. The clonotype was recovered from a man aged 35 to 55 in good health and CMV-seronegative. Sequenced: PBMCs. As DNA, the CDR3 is TGTGCCAGCAGTGACTCGCCTTGGGTCTCTCGGGATCAGCCCCAGCATTTT. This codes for CASSDSPWVSRDQPQHF.